A selection of T cell receptor beta chains follows, all from one sample in a study of blood T cell repertoires in COVID-19. The method was immunoSEQ multiplex PCR; TCRdb's version includes in-frame clones alone and lacks a portion of them. Counted here are roughly 230,000 clones, 85% occurring once; the ten biggest clones make up approximately 6.3%. The material sequenced was peripheral blood. These TCRs come from a woman aged 55-69 years with active or convalescent COVID-19. CDR3s leave out the opening cysteine and the closing phenylalanine or tryptophan.

ASTLGRDDYGYT	TRBV7-9	TRBJ1-2
ASTPSSGNNEQF	TRBV5-4	TRBJ2-1
ASSLVRYEQF	TRBV5-6	TRBJ2-1
ASSTLAGAYEQY	TRBV5-1	TRBJ2-7
ASSEWTSGIHEQY	TRBV10-1	TRBJ2-7
ASSLAGAGDSSGNTIY	TRBV11-2	TRBJ1-3
ATTPQVTYNEQF	TRBV2	TRBJ2-1
ASSNGQATYEQY	TRBV21-1	TRBJ2-7
ASRMNRGNYGYT	TRBV5-4	TRBJ1-2
ASSLGATAATNEKLF	TRBV11-3	TRBJ1-4
ASSSTVNTEAF	TRBV7-8	TRBJ1-1
ASSAGGLYGYT	TRBV28	TRBJ1-2
ASSRWAETEAF	TRBV5-1	TRBJ1-1
AHWSANYGYT	TRBV28	TRBJ1-2
ASSVAVGGTTNTDTQY	TRBV9	TRBJ2-3
ASSQVSAYNEQF	TRBV14	TRBJ2-1